The text below deals with one TCR beta chain. Antigen unknown. The record originates from a study of shared clonotypes between healthy human individuals. Across the whole study: The donor group consisted of two women and three men, aged 18 to 49.

Findings and limits, study-wide: Depth of sequencing was expected to influence donor clonotype sharing.

The CDR3 sequence is 14 residues long. The V gene lost 4 bases and the J gene lost 3 bases, with 13 bases spanning the gap. Per germline, CDR1 SGDLS and CDR2 YYNGEE. As originally analysed: ImmunoSEQ output lacked quality scores and full-length reads, limiting matched filtering. Repertoires were generated with immunoSEQ multiplex PCR, while TCRdb's copy carries only in-frame clones and drops some. For V, J and clone size, that table is used; D and trimming come from the DNA. The repertoire holds over a million clones, with roughly 96% as singletons. The source material was naive CD4+ T cells sorted from blood. Subset specified: CD45RA+ positively selected. This TCR came from a man aged 25 to 40 in good health. This chain joins TRBV9 and TRBJ1-1; D is ambiguous. CDR3 DNA sequence: TGTGCCAGCAGCCGGAGTCCTACGGACACTGAAGCTTTCTTT. Translation: CASSRSPTDTEAFF. The entire variable domain, with the rest obtained from reference TRBV9 and TRBJ1-1, is as follows: DSGVTQTPKHLITATGQRVTLRCSPRSGDLSVYWYQQSLDQGLQFLIQYYNGEERAKGNILERFSAQQFPDLHSELNLSSLELGDSALYFCASSRSPTDTEAFFGQGTRLTVV.